This TCR beta chain came from a study of STAT5B mutations in CD4+ large granular lymphocyte leukemia. Study at large: Healthy donors showed HLA-associated enrichment of the CDR3 'QG' motif. Study results and limitations: 8/27 top patient clones versus 2/35 control clones were TRBV06-family.

In its sample, this clone was seen a few times. Antigen unknown. Per germline, CDR1 GTSNPN and CDR2 SVGIG (reference sequence). The CDR3 is made up of 14 amino acids. V lost 3 bases and J lost 0; bases outside the gene matches: 1. The protocol was immunoSEQ multiplex PCR, while the TCRdb copy is restricted to in-frame clones and leaves out a portion. This table holds tens of thousands of clones, over 70% found once. The source material was CD4+ T cells from blood buffy coats. This TCR derives from a human donor in good health. This sequence joins TRBV30 and TRBJ1-1; TRBD1 agrees at 10 bases. CDR3: CAWRGQGMNTEAFF. Written as DNA, the CDR3 is TGTGCCTGGAGGGGACAGGGGATGAACACTGAAGCTTTCTTT.